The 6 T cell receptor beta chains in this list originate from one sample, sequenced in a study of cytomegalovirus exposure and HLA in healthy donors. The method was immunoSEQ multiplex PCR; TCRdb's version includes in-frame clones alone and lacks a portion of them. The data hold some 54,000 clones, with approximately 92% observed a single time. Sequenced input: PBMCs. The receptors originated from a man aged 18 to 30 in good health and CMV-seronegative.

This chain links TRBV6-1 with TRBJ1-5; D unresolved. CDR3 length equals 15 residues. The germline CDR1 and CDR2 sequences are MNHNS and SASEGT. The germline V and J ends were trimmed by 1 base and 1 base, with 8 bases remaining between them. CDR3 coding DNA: TGTGCCAGCAGTGAAGGAGGTATAAGCAATCAGCCCCAGCATTTT. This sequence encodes CASSEGGISNQPQHF.

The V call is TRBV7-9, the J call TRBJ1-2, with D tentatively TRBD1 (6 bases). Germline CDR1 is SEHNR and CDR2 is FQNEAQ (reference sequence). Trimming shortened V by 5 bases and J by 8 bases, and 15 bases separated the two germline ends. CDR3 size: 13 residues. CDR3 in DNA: TGTGCCAGCAGCCTACAGGGTTTAAGGGGCTACACCTTC. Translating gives CASSLQGLRGYTF. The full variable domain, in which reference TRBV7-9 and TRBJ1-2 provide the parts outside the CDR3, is DTGVSQNPRHKITKRGQNVTFRCDPISEHNRLYWYRQTLGQGPEFLTYFQNEAQLEKSRLLSDRFSAERPKGSFSTLEIQRTEQGDSAMYLCASSLQGLRGYTFGSGTRLTVV.

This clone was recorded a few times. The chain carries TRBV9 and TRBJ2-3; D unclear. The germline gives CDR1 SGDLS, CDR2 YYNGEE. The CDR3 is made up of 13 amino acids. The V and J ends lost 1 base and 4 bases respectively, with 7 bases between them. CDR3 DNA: TGTGCCAGCAGCGTATTAGTGGCAGATACGCAGTATTTT. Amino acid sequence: CASSVLVADTQYF.

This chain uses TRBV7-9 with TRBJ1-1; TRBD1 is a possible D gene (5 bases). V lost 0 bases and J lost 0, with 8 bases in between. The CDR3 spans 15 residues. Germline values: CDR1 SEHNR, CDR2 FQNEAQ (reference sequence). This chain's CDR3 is CASSLAGGVNTEAFF. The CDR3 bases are TGTGCCAGCAGCTTAGCGGGGGGAGTGAACACTGAAGCTTTCTTT.

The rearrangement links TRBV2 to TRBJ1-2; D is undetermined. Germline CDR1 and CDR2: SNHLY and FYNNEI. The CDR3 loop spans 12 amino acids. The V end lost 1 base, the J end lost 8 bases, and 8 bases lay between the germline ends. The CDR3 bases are TGTGCCAGCAGTGAAGTTCTGGAGGGCTACACCTTC. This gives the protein CASSEVLEGYTF.

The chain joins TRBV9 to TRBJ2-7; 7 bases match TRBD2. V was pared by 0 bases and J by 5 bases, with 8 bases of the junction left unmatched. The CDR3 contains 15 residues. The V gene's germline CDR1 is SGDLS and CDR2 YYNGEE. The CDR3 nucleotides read TGTGCCAGCAGCGTAGGCGGGAGAGTCGGCCACGAGCAGTACTTC. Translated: CASSVGGRVGHEQYF.